The present T cell receptor beta chain was sequenced within a study of beta chain features in type 1 diabetes. The study reverse transcribed the entire isolated RNA, so it sequenced expressed TCRB transcripts. Measured with immunoSEQ multiplex PCR; TCRdb has only the in-frame clones, and not every one. This table has 300,000 to 450,000 clones, around 12% appearing once. V lost 4 bases, J lost 1 base, and 7 bases stayed unmatched. Per germline, CDR1 SEHNR and CDR2 FQNEAQ (reference sequence). CDR3 length: 17 residues. This clone has a handful of counts. Sequencing was performed on naive CD4+ T cells from blood. V and J are TRBV7-9 and TRBJ2-7; TRBD2 agrees at 13 bases. This clonotype was obtained from a man aged 18 to 29 in good health. The CDR3 region is CASSSGLAGDRSYEQYF. The CDR3 region has the DNA TGTGCCAGCAGCTCCGGACTAGCGGGAGATAGATCCTACGAGCAGTACTTC.